This T cell receptor (beta chain) is from a study of cytomegalovirus exposure and HLA in healthy donors (dated 2017 in TCRdb). Background for the entire study: The roughly 670 repertoires of the first cohort and the 120 or so validation repertoires were produced on the same platform, according to a later analysis. The study aimed to test whether cataloging public T cell receptors could reveal signatures of past pathogen exposure. A separate validation cohort of approximately 120 different subjects was used in addition to the roughly 640-subject first cohort. High-throughput TCR immunosequencing, statistical association of individual TCRs with disease status, and machine learning were combined to predict cytomegalovirus infection status.

On this clone itself: The specificity of this receptor is unknown. No base quality information exists; no much larger clone differs at one position.

Germline trimming amounts to 5 bases on V and 9 bases on J, with 4 as the count of junction bases outside the gene matches. The CDR3 runs 12 residues from the cysteine to the phenylalanine. The DNA shown is the 36-base CDR3, in frame from base 1. CDR1 and CDR2 (SGHVS, FQNEAQ) derive from the germline V gene. General study outcomes and caveats: In vitro tests confirmed that a few of the cytomegalovirus-associated TCR beta chains recognize cytomegalovirus antigens. The authors suggested that the approach could potentially be extended to other disease states and immunological phenotypes. The study listed around 160 TCR beta chains as associated with cytomegalovirus. Across donors, most TCR sequences were observed very rarely, whereas some public TCRs were present in many individuals. The validation cohort had no HLA typing available for a later analysis, so co-occurrence within that cohort was assessed over all 120 or so repertoires. In a later analysis, TCRs clustered in the first cohort were found to also tend to co-occur in the approximately 110 validation repertoires, with approximately 94% of cluster scores above 0. The classifier was reported to diagnose cytomegalovirus status with high specificity and sensitivity in both the original cohort and the validation cohort.

Libraries were prepared through the immunoSEQ multiplex PCR assay. Per the authors' processing: A statistical classification framework was built to diagnose cytomegalovirus status from the catalog of TCR beta chain sequences. The source is immuneACCESS, and TCRdb retained only in-frame sequences with V and J called. Part of the clones is not carried over; for the studies checked, unresolved V genes explain less than half of this, and the remainder is unexplained. For V, J and clone size, that table is used; D and trimming come from the DNA. This sample holds approximately 160,000 clones; 91% were observed only once. Clones ranked in the top ten supply roughly 3% of the sample. The donors were included in the validation cohort of some 120 subjects, a group kept apart from the roughly 690-subject first cohort.

The receptor chain draws on TRBV7-8 and TRBJ1-5, and TRBD1 aligns with 7 junction nucleotides. The sequence was obtained from a young woman in good health and CMV-seropositive. Input material: PBMCs. The nucleotide sequence reads TGTGCCAGCAGCACCAACAGGGGGCCCCAGCATTTT. Its translation reads: CASSTNRGPQHF.